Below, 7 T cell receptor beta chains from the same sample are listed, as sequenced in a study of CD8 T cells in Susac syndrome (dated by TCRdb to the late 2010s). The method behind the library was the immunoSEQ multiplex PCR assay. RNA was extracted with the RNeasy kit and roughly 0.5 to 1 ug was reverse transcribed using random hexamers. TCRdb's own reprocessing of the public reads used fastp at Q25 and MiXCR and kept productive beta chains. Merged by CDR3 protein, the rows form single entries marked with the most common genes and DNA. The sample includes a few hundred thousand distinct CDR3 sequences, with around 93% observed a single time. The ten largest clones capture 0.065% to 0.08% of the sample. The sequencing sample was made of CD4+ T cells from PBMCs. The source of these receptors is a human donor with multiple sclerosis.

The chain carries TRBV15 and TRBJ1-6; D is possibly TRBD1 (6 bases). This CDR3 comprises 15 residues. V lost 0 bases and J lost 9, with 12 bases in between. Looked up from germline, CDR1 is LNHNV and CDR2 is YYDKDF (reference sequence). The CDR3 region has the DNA TGTGCCACCAGCAGAGAAGGGGGAGGGGCTTCACCCCTCCACTTT. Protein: CATSREGGGASPLHF.

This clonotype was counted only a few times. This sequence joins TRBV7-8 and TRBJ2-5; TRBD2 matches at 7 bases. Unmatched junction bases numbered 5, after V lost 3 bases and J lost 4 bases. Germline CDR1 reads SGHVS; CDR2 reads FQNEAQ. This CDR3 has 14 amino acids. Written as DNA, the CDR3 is TGTGCCAGCAGCTTTGGCGGGAGACGAGAGACCCAGTACTTC. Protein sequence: CASSFGGRRETQYF.

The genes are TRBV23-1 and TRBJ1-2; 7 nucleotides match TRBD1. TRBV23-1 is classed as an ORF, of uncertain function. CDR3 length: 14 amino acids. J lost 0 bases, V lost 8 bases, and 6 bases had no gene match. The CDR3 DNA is TGCGCCAGCCAGACGGGACAGACTAACTATGGCTACACCTTC. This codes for CASQTGQTNYGYTF.

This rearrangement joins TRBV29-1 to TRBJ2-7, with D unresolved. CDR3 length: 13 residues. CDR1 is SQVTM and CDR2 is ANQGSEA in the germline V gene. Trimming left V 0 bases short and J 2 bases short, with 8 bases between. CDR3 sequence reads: CSVEDGLTYEQYF. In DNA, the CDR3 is TGCAGCGTTGAAGATGGTCTTACCTACGAGCAGTACTTC.

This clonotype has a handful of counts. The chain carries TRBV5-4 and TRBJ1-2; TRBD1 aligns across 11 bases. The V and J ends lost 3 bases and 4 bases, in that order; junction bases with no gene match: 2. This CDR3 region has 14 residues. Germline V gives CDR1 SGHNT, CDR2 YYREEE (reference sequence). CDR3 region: CASSSGTGGYGYTF. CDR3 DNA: TGTGCCAGCAGCTCTGGGACAGGGGGCTATGGCTACACCTTC.

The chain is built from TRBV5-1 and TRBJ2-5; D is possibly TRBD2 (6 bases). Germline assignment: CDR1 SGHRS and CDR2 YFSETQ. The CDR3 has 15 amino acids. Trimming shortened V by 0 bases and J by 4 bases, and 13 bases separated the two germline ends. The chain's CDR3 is CASSLGGGQGETQYF. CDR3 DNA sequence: TGCGCCAGCAGCTTGGGCGGAGGGCAGGGAGAGACCCAGTACTTC.

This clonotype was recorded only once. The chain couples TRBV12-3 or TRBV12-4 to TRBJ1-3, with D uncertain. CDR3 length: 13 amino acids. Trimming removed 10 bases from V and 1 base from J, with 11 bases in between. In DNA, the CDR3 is TGTGCCATCACGCGGGCTTCTGGAAACACCATATATTTT. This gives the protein CAITRASGNTIYF.